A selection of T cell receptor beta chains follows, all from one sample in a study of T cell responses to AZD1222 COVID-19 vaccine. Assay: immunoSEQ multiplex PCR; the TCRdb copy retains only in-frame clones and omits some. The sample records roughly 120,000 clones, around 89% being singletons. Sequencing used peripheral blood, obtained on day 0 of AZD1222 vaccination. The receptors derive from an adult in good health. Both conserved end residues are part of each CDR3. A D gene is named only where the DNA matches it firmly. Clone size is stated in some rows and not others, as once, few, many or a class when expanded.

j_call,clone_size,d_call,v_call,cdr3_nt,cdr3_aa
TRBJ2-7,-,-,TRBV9,TGTGCCAGCAGCGGTGCACTCACCTACGAGCAGTACTTC,CASSGALTYEQYF
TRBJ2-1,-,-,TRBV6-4,TGTGCCAGCAAATACAATGAGCAGTTCTTC,CASKYNEQFF
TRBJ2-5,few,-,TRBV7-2,TGTGCCAGCAGCAACGAAGAGACCCAGTACTTC,CASSNEETQYF
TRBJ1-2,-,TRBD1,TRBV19,TGTGCCAGTAGCCCGGACAGGGTGGGCTACACCTTC,CASSPDRVGYTF
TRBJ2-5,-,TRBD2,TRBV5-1,TGCGCCAGCAGCCCCGGGACTAGCGGCCAAGAGACCCAGTACTTC,CASSPGTSGQETQYF
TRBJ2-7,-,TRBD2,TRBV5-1,TGCGCCAGCAGGCCACCGGGACTAGCGGGAAGAGAGCAGTACTTC,CASRPPGLAGREQYF
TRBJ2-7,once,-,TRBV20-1,TGCAGTGCTAGTCCGGGAGACGAGCAGTACTTC,CSASPGDEQYF
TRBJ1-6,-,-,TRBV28,TGTGCCAGCAGGTTTGCCGGGAGGGATAATTCACCCCTCCACTTT,CASRFAGRDNSPLHF
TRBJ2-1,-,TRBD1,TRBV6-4,TGTGCCAGCAGTGACTCATGGGACAGGAGCTACAATGAGCAGTTCTTC,CASSDSWDRSYNEQFF
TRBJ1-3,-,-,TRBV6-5,TGTGCCAGCAGTTCCCTCGTCGCCTGGTCTGGAAACACCATATATTTT,CASSSLVAWSGNTIYF
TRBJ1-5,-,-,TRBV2,TGTGCCAGCAGTTCTCAGGGGCTCAGCAATCAGCCCCAGCATTTT,CASSSQGLSNQPQHF
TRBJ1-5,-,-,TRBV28,TGTGCCAGCAGTTACTTAAGTCCAGTCCAGCATTTT,CASSYLSPVQHF
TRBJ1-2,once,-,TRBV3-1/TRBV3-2,TGTGCCAGCAGCCAAGATCGAGGGTTAGGGAGCTACACCTTC,CASSQDRGLGSYTF
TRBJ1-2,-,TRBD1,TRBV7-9,TGTGCCAGCAGCCAACCTGACAGGGAGTGGCGTGGCTACACCTTC,CASSQPDREWRGYTF
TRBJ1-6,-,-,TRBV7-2,TGTGCCAGCAGCGTGGACAGCTCTCCTTCACCCCTCCACTTT,CASSVDSSPSPLHF
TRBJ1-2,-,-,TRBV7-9,TGTGCCAGCAGCCCCGGCGGAATCAGGGCTAACTATGGCTACACCTTC,CASSPGGIRANYGYTF
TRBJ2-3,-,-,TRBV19,TGTGCCAGTAGTATAGATGGGAGAAGCACAGATACGCAGTATTTT,CASSIDGRSTDTQYF
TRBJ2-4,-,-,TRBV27,TGTGCCAGCAGTCCCTACCCCGGGACTGCAGAAGCCAAAAACATTCAGTACTTC,CASSPYPGTAEAKNIQYF
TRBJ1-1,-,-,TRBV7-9,TGTGCCAGCAGCCGAGCAGAAGCTTTCTTT,CASSRAEAFF
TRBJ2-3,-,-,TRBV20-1,TGCAGTGCTAGTGTCCCACACGGCACAGATACGCAGTATTTT,CSASVPHGTDTQYF
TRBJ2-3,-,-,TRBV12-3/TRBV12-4,TGTGCCAGCAGCATCGGAGTTACAGATACGCAGTATTTT,CASSIGVTDTQYF
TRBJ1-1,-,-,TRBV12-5,TGTGCTAGTGGGCCAACAGGGAACACTGAAGCTTTCTTT,CASGPTGNTEAFF
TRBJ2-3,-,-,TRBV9,TGTGCCAGCAGCGTGACCACAGATACGCAGTATTTT,CASSVTTDTQYF
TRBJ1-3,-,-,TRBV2,TGTGCCAGCAGTACTGGGGGGTCTGGAAACACCATATATTTT,CASSTGGSGNTIYF
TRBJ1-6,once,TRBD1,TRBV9,TGTGCCAGCAGCGTAGGGGACAGGGGAAATTCACCCCTCCACTTT,CASSVGDRGNSPLHF
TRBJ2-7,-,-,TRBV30,TGTGCCTGGAGTGTTTATCGACAGCGCTACGAGCAGTACTTC,CAWSVYRQRYEQYF
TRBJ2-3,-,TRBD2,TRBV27,TGTGCCAGCGCCCGGCGGGGATGGCGGGAGGTCACAGATACGCAGTATTTT,CASARRGWREVTDTQYF
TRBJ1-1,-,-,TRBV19,TGTGCCAGTAGTATCCGCAGGGACACTGAAGCTTTCTTT,CASSIRRDTEAFF
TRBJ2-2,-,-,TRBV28,TGTGCCAGCACTTCGAACACCGGGGAGCTGTTTTTT,CASTSNTGELFF
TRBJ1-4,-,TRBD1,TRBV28,TGTGCCAGCAGTTTAGGGGACAGGGTCGAAAAACTGTTTTTT,CASSLGDRVEKLFF
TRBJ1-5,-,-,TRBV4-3,TGCGCCAGCAGCCCCACGAGAGGGGAGAGTACTCAGCCCCAGCATTTT,CASSPTRGESTQPQHF
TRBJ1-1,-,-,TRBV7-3,TGTGCCAGCAGCTTAACTTCGAGCATGAACACTGAAGCTTTCTTT,CASSLTSSMNTEAFF
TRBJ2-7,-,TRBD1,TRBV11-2,TGTGCCAGCAGCTCACTCCAATACAGGGGGCACTACGAGCAGTACTTC,CASSSLQYRGHYEQYF
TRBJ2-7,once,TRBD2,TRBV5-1,TGCGCCAGCAGTTGGCGGGGGGACCGATCTTCCGAGCAGTACTTC,CASSWRGDRSSEQYF
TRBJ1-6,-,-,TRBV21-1,TGTGCCAGCAGCAAAGCTAGTATAGGCCATAATTCACCCCTCCACTTT,CASSKASIGHNSPLHF
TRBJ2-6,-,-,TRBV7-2,TGTGCCAGCAGGACACTCAGAGACTCTGGGGCCAACGTCCTGACTTTC,CASRTLRDSGANVLTF
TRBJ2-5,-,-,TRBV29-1,TGCAGCGGGAACCTAGCGCTTGAGACCCAGTACTTC,CSGNLALETQYF
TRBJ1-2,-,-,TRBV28,TGTGCCAGCAGCCAACCCTCCCGGGGGGCGGATGGCTACACCTTC,CASSQPSRGADGYTF
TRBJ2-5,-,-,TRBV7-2,TGTGCCAGCAGCTTGGGGAATTTACAAGAGACCCAGTACTTC,CASSLGNLQETQYF
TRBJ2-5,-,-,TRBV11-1,TGTGCCAGCAGCTTCCGAGGGAGAGAACAAGAGACCCAGTACTTC,CASSFRGREQETQYF
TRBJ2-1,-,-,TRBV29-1,TGCAGCGTCGCGAGCCACAGGGCGGAAAGCTCCTACAATGAGCAGTTCTTC,CSVASHRAESSYNEQFF
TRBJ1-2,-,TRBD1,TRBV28,TGTGCCAGCAGTTTCAGGAGGGGGCTAGCTAACTATGGCTACACCTTC,CASSFRRGLANYGYTF
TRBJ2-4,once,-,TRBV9,TGTGCCAGCAGCGGCGGGATAGGGAACATTCAGTACTTC,CASSGGIGNIQYF
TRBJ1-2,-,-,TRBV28,TGTGCCAGCAGTGATGGAAGCTCACATGGCTACACCTTC,CASSDGSSHGYTF
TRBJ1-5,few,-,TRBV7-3,TGTGCCAGCAGCTTAGACTTGGGGCAGCCCCAGCATTTT,CASSLDLGQPQHF
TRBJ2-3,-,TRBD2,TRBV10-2,TGCGCCACGAGACGGACTAGCGGGGGGTATGACACAGATACGCAGTATTTT,CATRRTSGGYDTDTQYF